This T cell receptor (beta chain) emerged from a study of T cell responses to AZD1222 COVID-19 vaccine. V was cut by 7 bases and J by 3 bases, with 13 bases left in between. This CDR3 is built from 15 residues. Germline CDR1 is WNHNN and CDR2 is SYGVQD (reference sequence). This clone was observed once. Its target is not known. General study findings and limits: Mapped onto spike, vaccine-associated CD4 TCRs spanned it and were dominant at 160-218 and 743-854.

Sequencing was performed with immunoSEQ multiplex PCR; in TCRdb, only in-frame clones are kept and a portion is missing. The sample records over 150,000 clones, 75% to 95% being singletons. This specimen was peripheral blood, taken on day 0 of AZD1222 vaccination. The chain employs TRBV10-1 and TRBJ1-6; D possibly corresponds to TRBD1 (5 bases). The TCR sequence derives from an adult in good health. The DNA for the CDR3 is TGCGCCAGCACCCGACAGACAGTCTATAATTCACCCCTCCACTTT. Amino acids: CASTRQTVYNSPLHF.